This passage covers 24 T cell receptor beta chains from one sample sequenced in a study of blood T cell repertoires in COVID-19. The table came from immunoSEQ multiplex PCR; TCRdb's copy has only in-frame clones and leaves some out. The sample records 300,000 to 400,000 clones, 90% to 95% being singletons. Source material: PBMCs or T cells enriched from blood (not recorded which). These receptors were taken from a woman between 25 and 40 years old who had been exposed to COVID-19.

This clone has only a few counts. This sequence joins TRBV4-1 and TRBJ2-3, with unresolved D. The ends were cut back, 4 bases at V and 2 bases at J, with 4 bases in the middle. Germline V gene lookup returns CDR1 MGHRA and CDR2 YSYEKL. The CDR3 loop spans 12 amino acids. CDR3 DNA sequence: TGCGCCAGCAGCCCCAACACAGATACGCAGTATTTT. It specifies CASSPNTDTQYF.

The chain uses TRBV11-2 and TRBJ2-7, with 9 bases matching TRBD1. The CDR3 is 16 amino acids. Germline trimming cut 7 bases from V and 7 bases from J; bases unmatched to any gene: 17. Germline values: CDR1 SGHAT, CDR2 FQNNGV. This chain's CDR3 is CASIPGMGQGLREQYF. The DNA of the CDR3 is TGTGCCAGCATCCCTGGAATGGGACAGGGATTGAGGGAGCAGTACTTC.

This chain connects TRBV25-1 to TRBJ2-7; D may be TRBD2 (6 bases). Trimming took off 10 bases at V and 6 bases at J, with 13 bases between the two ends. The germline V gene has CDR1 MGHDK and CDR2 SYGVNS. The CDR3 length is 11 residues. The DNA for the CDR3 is TGTGCCACCATCGAGGGAGGCGAGCAGTACTTC. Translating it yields CATIEGGEQYF.

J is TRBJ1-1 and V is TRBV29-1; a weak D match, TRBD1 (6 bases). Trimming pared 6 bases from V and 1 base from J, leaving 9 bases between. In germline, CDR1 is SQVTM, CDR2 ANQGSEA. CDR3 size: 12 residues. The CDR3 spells CSVRQANTEAFF. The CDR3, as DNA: TGCAGCGTCCGACAGGCGAACACTGAAGCTTTCTTT.

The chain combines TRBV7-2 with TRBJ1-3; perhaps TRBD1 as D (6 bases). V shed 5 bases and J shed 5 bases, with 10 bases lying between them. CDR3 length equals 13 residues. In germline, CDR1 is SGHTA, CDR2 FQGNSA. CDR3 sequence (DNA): TGTGCCAGCAGCGCAGGGGTTAGAAACACCATATATTTT. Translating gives CASSAGVRNTIYF.

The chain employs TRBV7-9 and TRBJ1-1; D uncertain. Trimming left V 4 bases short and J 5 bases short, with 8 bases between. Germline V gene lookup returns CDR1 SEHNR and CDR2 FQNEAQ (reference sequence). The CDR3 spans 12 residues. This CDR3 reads CASSYGWTEAFF. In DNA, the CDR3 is TGTGCCAGCAGCTACGGGTGGACTGAAGCTTTCTTT. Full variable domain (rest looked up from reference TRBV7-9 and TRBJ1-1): DTGVSQNPRHKITKRGQNVTFRCDPISEHNRLYWYRQTLGQGPEFLTYFQNEAQLEKSRLLSDRFSAERPKGSFSTLEIQRTEQGDSAMYLCASSYGWTEAFFGQGTRLTVV.

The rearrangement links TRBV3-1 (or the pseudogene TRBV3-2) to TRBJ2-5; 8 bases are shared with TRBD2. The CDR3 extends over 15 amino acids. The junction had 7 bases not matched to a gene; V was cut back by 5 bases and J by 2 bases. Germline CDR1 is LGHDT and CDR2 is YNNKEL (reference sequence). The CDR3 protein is CASSKGLGQQETQYF. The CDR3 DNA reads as TGTGCCAGCAGCAAGGGACTAGGGCAACAAGAGACCCAGTACTTC.

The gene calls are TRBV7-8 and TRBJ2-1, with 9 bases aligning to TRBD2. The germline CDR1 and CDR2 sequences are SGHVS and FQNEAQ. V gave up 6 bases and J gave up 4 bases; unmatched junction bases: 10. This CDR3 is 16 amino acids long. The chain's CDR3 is CASRPGAGGEYNEQFF. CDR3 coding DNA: TGTGCCAGCAGACCTGGGGCGGGGGGGGAATACAATGAGCAGTTCTTC.

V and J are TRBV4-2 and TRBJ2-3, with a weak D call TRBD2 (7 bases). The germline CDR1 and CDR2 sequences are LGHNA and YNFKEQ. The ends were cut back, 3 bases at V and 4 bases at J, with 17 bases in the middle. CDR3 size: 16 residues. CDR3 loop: CASSHRGMAGADTQYF. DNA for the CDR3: TGTGCCAGCAGCCACAGGGGTATGGCGGGGGCAGATACGCAGTATTTT.

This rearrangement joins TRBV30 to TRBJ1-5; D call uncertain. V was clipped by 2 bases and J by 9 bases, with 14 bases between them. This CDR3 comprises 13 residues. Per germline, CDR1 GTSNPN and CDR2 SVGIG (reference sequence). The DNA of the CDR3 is TGTGCCTGGAGTATCGGTGACTTGGGGCCCCAGCATTTT. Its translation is CAWSIGDLGPQHF. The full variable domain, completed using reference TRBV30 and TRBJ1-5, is SQTIHQWPATLVQPVGSPLSLECTVEGTSNPNLYWYRQAAGRGLQLLFYSVGIGQISSEVPQNLSASRPQDRQFILSSKKLLLSDSGFYLCAWSIGDLGPQHFGDGTRLSIL.

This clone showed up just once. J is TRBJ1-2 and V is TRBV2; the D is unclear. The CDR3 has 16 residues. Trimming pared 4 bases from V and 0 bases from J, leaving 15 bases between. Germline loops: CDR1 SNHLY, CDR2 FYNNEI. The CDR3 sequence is CASSVDFFTANYGYTF. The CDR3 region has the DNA TGTGCCAGCAGTGTGGACTTTTTTACAGCTAACTATGGCTACACCTTC. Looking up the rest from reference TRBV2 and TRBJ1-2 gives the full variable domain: EPEVTQTPSHQVTQMGQEVILRCVPISNHLYFYWYRQILGQKVEFLVSFYNNEISEKSEIFDDQFSVERPDGSNFTLKIRSTKLEDSAMYFCASSVDFFTANYGYTFGSGTRLTVV.

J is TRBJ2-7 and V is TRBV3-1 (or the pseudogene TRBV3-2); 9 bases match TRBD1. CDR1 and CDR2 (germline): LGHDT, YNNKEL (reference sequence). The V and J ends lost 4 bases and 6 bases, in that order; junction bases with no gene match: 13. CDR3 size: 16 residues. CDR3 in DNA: TGTGCCAGCAGCCCTGGACAGGGGTACCCCAAAGGCGAGCAGTACTTC. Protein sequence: CASSPGQGYPKGEQYF.

The CDR3 sequence is CATGRQGGYGYTF. As DNA, the CDR3 is TGTGCCACCGGTCGACAGGGTGGTTATGGCTACACCTTC. V gene TRBV27 combines with J gene TRBJ1-2; 7 nucleotides agree with TRBD1. Germline V CDR1 and CDR2: MNHEY, SMNVEV (reference sequence). V lost 10 bases and J lost 5; bases outside the gene matches: 10. The CDR3 contains 13 residues.

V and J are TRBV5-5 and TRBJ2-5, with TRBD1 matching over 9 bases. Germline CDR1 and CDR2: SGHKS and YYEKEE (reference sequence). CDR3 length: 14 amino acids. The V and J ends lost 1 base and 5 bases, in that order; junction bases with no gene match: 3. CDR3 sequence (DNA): TGTGCCAGCAGCTTGAACAGGGGGCAGGAGACCCAGTACTTC. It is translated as CASSLNRGQETQYF.

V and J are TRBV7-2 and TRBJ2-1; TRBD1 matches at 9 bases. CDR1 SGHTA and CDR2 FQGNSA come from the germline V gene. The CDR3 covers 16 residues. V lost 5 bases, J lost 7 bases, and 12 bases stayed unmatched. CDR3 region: CASSITPGQGFNEQFF. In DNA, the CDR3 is TGTGCCAGCAGCATAACACCGGGACAGGGATTTAATGAGCAGTTCTTC.

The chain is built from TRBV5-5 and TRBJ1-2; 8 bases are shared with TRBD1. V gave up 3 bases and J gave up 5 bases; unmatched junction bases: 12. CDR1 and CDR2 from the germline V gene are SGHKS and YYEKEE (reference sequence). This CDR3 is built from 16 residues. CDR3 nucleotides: TGTGCCAGCAGCTCTACCGAATGGACAGGGCGGTATGGCTACACCTTC. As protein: CASSSTEWTGRYGYTF.

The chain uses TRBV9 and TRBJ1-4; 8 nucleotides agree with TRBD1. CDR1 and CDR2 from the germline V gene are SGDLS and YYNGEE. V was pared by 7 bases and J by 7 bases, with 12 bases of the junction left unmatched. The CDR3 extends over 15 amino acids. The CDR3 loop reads CASSQGARASEKLFF. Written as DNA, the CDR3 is TGTGCCAGCTCCCAGGGGGCCAGGGCTTCTGAAAAACTGTTTTTT.

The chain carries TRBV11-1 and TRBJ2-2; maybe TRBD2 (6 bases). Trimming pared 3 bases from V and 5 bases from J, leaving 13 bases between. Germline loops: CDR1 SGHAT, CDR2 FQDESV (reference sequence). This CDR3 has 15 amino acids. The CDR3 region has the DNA TGTGCCAGCAGCTTGCGGGGCGGTATGACCGGGGAGCTGTTTTTT. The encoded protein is CASSLRGGMTGELFF.

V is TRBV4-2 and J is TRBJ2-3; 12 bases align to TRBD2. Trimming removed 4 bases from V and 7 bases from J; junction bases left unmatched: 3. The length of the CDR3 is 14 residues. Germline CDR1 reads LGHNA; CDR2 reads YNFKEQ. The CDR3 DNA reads TGTGCCAGCAGCCGGGGACTAGCGGGCTATACGCAGTATTTT. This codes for CASSRGLAGYTQYF.

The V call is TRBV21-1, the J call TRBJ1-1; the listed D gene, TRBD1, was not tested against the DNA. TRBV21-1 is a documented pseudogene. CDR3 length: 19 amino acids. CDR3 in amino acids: CASSKSFGGQLFLNTEAFF. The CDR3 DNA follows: TGTGCCAGCAGCAAGTCATTCGGAGGACAGCTATTTTTGAACACTGAAGCTTTCTTT.

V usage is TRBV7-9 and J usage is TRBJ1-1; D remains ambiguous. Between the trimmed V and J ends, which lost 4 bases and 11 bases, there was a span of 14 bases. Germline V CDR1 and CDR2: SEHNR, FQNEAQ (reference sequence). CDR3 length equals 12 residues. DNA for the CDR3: TGTGCCAGCAGCTACCACGGGGAGGCGGCTTTCTTT. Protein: CASSYHGEAAFF.

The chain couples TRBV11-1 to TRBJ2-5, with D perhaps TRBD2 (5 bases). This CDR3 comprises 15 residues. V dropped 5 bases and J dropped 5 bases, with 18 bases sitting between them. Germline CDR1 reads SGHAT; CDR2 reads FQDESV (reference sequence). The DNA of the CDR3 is TGTGCCAGCAGCCGAGGGCGGCGAAACAGCGAGACCCAGTACTTC. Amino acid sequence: CASSRGRRNSETQYF.

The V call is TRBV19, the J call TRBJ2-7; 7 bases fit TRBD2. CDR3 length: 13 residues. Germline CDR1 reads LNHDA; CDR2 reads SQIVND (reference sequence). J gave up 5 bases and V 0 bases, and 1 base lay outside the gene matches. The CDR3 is CASSIDGRDEQYF. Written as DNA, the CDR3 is TGTGCCAGTAGTATAGATGGGAGGGACGAGCAGTACTTC. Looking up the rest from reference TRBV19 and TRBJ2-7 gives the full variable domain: DGGITQSPKYLFRKEGQNVTLSCEQNLNHDAMYWYRQDPGQGLRLIYYSQIVNDFQKGDIAEGYSVSREKKESFPLTVTSAQKNPTAFYLCASSIDGRDEQYFGPGTRLTVT.

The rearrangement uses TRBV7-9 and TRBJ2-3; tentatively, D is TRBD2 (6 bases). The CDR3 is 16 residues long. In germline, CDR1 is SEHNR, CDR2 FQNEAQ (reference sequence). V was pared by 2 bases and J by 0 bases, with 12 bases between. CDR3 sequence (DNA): TGTGCCAGCAGCTTAAGACGCGGGATTAGCACAGATACGCAGTATTTT. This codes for CASSLRRGISTDTQYF.